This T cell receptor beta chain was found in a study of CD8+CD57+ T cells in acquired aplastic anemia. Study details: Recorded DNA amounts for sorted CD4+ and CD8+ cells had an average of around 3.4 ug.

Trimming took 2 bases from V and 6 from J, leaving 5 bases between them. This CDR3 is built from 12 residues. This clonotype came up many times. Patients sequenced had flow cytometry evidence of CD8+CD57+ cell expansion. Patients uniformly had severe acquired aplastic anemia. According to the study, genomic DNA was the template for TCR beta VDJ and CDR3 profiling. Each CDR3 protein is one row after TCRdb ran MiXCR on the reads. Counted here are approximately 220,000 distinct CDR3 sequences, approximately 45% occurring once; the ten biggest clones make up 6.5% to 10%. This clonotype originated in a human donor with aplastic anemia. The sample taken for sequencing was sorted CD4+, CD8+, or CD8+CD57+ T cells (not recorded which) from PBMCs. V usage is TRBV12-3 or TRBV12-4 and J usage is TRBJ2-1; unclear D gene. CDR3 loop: CASSLNANEQFF. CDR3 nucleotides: TGTGCCAGCAGTTTAAACGCCAATGAGCAGTTCTTC.